Each of the 19 T cell receptor beta chains below was sequenced from the same sample in a study of radiotherapy plus CTLA-4 blockade in lung cancer. Libraries were prepared by immunoSEQ multiplex PCR; TCRdb keeps only in-frame clonotypes and omits some of them. The table has about 45,000 clones, 73% seen once; the top ten hold about 3.8%. Sequencing used peripheral blood, obtained from a patient treated with radiotherapy plus ipilimumab. These receptors were obtained from a human donor with non-small cell lung cancer who had a complete response to radiotherapy plus ipilimumab.

This sequence joins TRBV27 and TRBJ1-5, with 10 positions matching TRBD1. The germline gives CDR1 MNHEY, CDR2 SMNVEV (reference sequence). The length of the CDR3 is 15 residues. After removal of 6 bases from V and 3 bases from J, the junction contained 5 bases not matched to a gene. The CDR3 DNA reads as TGTGCCAGCAGACCGGGACAGGGGCACAATCAGCCCCAGCATTTT. Amino acids: CASRPGQGHNQPQHF.

V usage is TRBV5-1 and J usage is TRBJ2-1, with 7 bases fitting TRBD1. This CDR3 has 16 residues. With 4 bases clipped from V and 6 bases from J, the junction kept 13 bases outside the gene matches. The germline V gene has CDR1 SGHRS and CDR2 YFSETQ. The CDR3 bases are TGCGCCAGCAGCCCGGGGACAGCGCGATCACTCAATGAGCAGTTCTTC. It is translated as CASSPGTARSLNEQFF. Supplemented by reference TRBV5-1 and TRBJ2-1, the full variable domain reads KAGVTQTPRYLIKTRGQQVTLSCSPISGHRSVSWYQQTPGQGLQFLFEYFSETQRNKGNFPGRFSGRQFSNSRSEMNVSTLELGDSALYLCASSPGTARSLNEQFFGPGTRLTVL.

The J gene is TRBJ2-2, the V gene TRBV11-3; 8 bases are shared with TRBD2. Germline V CDR1 and CDR2: SGHNT, YENEEA. The junction had 6 bases not matched to a gene; V was cut back by 5 bases and J by 7 bases. CDR3 length: 14 amino acids. This CDR3 reads CASSAGGRIGELFF. The CDR3, as DNA: TGTGCCAGCAGCGCGGGGGGCCGTATCGGGGAGCTGTTTTTT. Complete variable domain (other parts from reference TRBV11-3 and TRBJ2-2): EAGVVQSPRYKIIEKKQPVAFWCNPISGHNTLYWYLQNLGQGPELLIRYENEEAVDDSQLPKDRFSAERLKGVDSTLKIQPAELGDSAVYLCASSAGGRIGELFFGEGSRLTVL.

This clone was detected a few times. The chain combines TRBV2 with TRBJ2-1; 11 bases are a match to TRBD2. CDR3 length: 15 residues. The trim removed 4 bases at V and 4 bases at J, leaving 3 bases unmatched. CDR1 SNHLY and CDR2 FYNNEI come from the germline V gene. Written as DNA, the CDR3 is TGTGCCAGCAGTGCGGCTAGCGGGGGGTACAATGAGCAGTTCTTC. Protein: CASSAASGGYNEQFF.

The V gene is TRBV12-5, the J gene TRBJ2-7; D is undetermined. The germline V gene encodes CDR1 LGHNT and CDR2 FRNRAP. This CDR3 is built from 14 residues. The CDR3 protein is CAPAEVLGTYEQYF. CDR3 bases: TGTGCCCCCGCGGAAGTACTTGGAACCTACGAGCAGTACTTC.

The chain combines TRBV4-1 with TRBJ2-2, with TRBD1 identical over 12 bases. With 4 bases clipped from V and 6 bases from J, the junction kept 3 bases outside the gene matches. This CDR3 comprises 15 residues. Germline CDR1 is MGHRA and CDR2 is YSYEKL. The CDR3: CASSLGDRGPGELFF. The CDR3 DNA reads TGCGCCAGCAGCCTCGGGGACAGGGGGCCCGGGGAGCTGTTTTTT.

CDR3 sequence reads: CASSAKRTSGSIHEQFF. In DNA, the CDR3 is TGTGCCAGCAGCGCAAAGAGGACTAGCGGGAGTATCCATGAGCAGTTCTTC. This rearrangement joins TRBV9 to TRBJ2-1; 13 bases align to TRBD2. Losses at the gene ends were 3 bases for V and 8 bases for J; bases not matched to a gene: 11. Germline CDR1 and CDR2: SGDLS and YYNGEE. This CDR3 spans 17 amino acids.

The sample holds a few counts of this clone. This chain joins TRBV30 and TRBJ2-7; 7 bases align to TRBD1. Germline V CDR1 and CDR2: GTSNPN, SVGIG (reference sequence). There are 14 residues in the CDR3. The J segment lost 0 bases and the V segment lost 0 bases, leaving 2 bases of the junction unmatched. In DNA form, the CDR3 reads TGTGCCTGGAGTGTACACAGGGGCTCCTACGAGCAGTACTTC. Translated, it gives CAWSVHRGSYEQYF.

In this sample, this clone is medium-sized (0.01 to 0.1%). The CDR3 region is CASSEGRRNQPQHF. Here the CDR3 DNA reads TGTGCCAGCAGTGAAGGGAGACGCAATCAGCCCCAGCATTTT. This chain uses TRBV28 with TRBJ1-5; no clear D gene. CDR3 size: 14 residues. Trimming took off 5 bases at V and 2 bases at J, with 10 bases between the two ends. Germline values: CDR1 MDHEN, CDR2 SYDVKM.

The chain recombines TRBV2 with TRBJ1-6; D unclear. This CDR3 has 16 residues. Germline CDR1 SNHLY, CDR2 FYNNEI. V was clipped by 6 bases and J by 0 bases, with 12 bases between them. CDR3 in amino acids: CASREPVISYNSPLHF. Written as DNA, the CDR3 is TGTGCCAGCAGGGAACCAGTGATCTCCTATAATTCACCCCTCCACTTT.

This clone is categorized as large. This chain links TRBV10-1 with TRBJ1-3; D remains ambiguous. The germline CDR1 and CDR2 sequences are WNHNN and SYGVQD (reference sequence). V lost 8 bases to trimming and J lost 0 bases, with 14 bases between them. This CDR3 comprises 15 residues. The CDR3 DNA reads as TGCGCCAGCCCCCCTTCGAGCCGCTCTGGAAACACCATATATTTT. It is translated as CASPPSSRSGNTIYF.

CDR3 coding DNA: TGTGCCAGCAGCTTGCAGGGAGGAGGCTCTGGGGCCAACGTCCTGACTTTC. Its protein is CASSLQGGGSGANVLTF. The chain has TRBV5-4 and TRBJ2-6; possible D gene TRBD2, 6 bases. V shed 1 base and J shed 0 bases, with 11 bases lying between them. The CDR3 sequence is 17 residues long. The germline gives CDR1 SGHNT, CDR2 YYREEE (reference sequence).

The gene calls are TRBV4-3 and TRBJ2-5, with 9 nucleotides matching TRBD2. Looked up from germline, CDR1 is LGHNA and CDR2 is YSLEER. The CDR3 loop spans 16 amino acids. V shed 1 base, J shed 9 bases, and the junction held 12 bases outside the gene matches. In nucleotides, the CDR3 is TGCGCCAGCAGCCAAGTGGCTAGCGGGGTCTACGGGGCCCAGTACTTC. As protein: CASSQVASGVYGAQYF.

The chain joins TRBV7-2 to TRBJ1-2; D is perhaps TRBD1 (6 bases). The CDR3 totals 15 residues. The germline V gene has CDR1 SGHTA and CDR2 FQGNSA. The V and J ends lost 5 bases and 5 bases respectively, with 18 bases between them. CDR3 coding DNA: TGTGCCAGCAGCGTTACAGGGACCGACGTATATGGCTACACCTTC. It codes for CASSVTGTDVYGYTF.

The CDR3 loop reads CASSPRGYEQYF. In DNA, the CDR3 is TGTGCCAGCAGTCCTAGGGGGTACGAGCAGTACTTC. The chain recombines TRBV28 with TRBJ2-7; D may be TRBD1 (6 bases). Germline CDR1 is MDHEN and CDR2 is SYDVKM. V was clipped by 5 bases and J by 4 bases, with 9 bases between them. There are 12 residues in the CDR3. Combining the CDR3 with reference TRBV28 and TRBJ2-7 gives the whole variable domain DVKVTQSSRYLVKRTGEKVFLECVQDMDHENMFWYRQDPGLGLRLIYFSYDVKMKEKGDIPEGYSVSREKKERFSLILESASTNQTSMYLCASSPRGYEQYFGPGTRLTVT.

This clone was counted only a few times. The V call is TRBV19, the J call TRBJ2-4, with 9 bases fitting TRBD2. The CDR3 loop spans 17 amino acids. Germline loops: CDR1 LNHDA, CDR2 SQIVND (reference sequence). V dropped 6 bases and J dropped 9; count of bases not matched to a gene: 18. The CDR3 reads CASSKREARGNMGIQYF. Here the CDR3 DNA reads TGTGCCAGTAGCAAGCGGGAGGCCAGGGGGAACATGGGCATTCAGTACTTC.

This clone appeared a few times. The CDR3 spells CASSLVGTGGPIGYTF. DNA of the CDR3: TGTGCCAGCAGCTTAGTGGGGACAGGGGGACCGATCGGCTACACCTTC. The rearrangement uses TRBV7-2 and TRBJ1-2, with 11 bases lining up with TRBD1. The CDR3 covers 16 residues. The V segment lost 1 base and the J segment 8 bases; nucleotides outside the gene matches: 9. In germline, CDR1 is SGHTA, CDR2 FQGNSA.

J is TRBJ1-2 and V is TRBV6-5; 11 bases are a match to TRBD1. The CDR3 covers 14 residues. Germline V gene lookup returns CDR1 MNHEY and CDR2 SVGAGI. Trimming took 6 bases from V and 8 from J; bases not matched to a gene: 8. CDR3 bases: TGTGCCAGCAGAGACCGGGACAGGGGGAACGGCTACACCTTC. This translates into CASRDRDRGNGYTF.

The chain links TRBV6-5 to TRBJ1-1; D unclear. The CDR3 has 15 amino acids. Per the germline V gene, CDR1 is MNHEY and CDR2 is SVGAGI. V was shortened by 6 bases and J by 5 bases, with 19 bases between the two germline ends. The CDR3 nucleotides are TGTGCCAGCAGAGCAAAACGTCTGGGAGAAACTGAAGCTTTCTTT. As protein: CASRAKRLGETEAFF.